What follows are 31 T cell receptor beta chains derived from one specimen sequenced in a study of cytomegalovirus exposure and HLA in healthy donors. Both 60 Vbeta primers and 13 Jbeta primers went into the PCR. Data came from immunoSEQ multiplex PCR; TCRdb stores just in-frame clones and leaves some out. Here the sample spans hundreds of thousands of clones, roughly 84% being singletons. Sequencing was carried out using PBMCs. The receptors were gathered from a boy aged 2 to 10 in good health and CMV-seronegative.

The rearrangement joins TRBV4-1 to TRBJ1-3; D remains ambiguous. This CDR3 contains 16 residues. V was trimmed by 2 bases and J by 11 bases, leaving 22 bases between them. Germline assignment: CDR1 MGHRA and CDR2 YSYEKL. CDR3: CASSQIWADRRAPIYF. CDR3 nucleotide sequence: TGCGCCAGCAGCCAAATCTGGGCGGACCGGAGGGCACCCATATATTTT.

This clone was counted between two and nine times. The chain uses TRBV13 and TRBJ1-1; 7 positions match TRBD1. This CDR3 contains 14 residues. Trimming removed 4 bases from V and 6 bases from J; junction bases left unmatched: 8. CDR1 is PRHDT and CDR2 is FYEKMQ in the germline V gene (reference sequence). CDR3: CASSSQGIGSEAFF. In DNA form, the CDR3 reads TGTGCCAGCAGCTCACAGGGGATCGGCTCTGAAGCTTTCTTT.

The chain uses TRBV11-2 and TRBJ2-1; tentatively, D is TRBD2 (6 bases). CDR1 and CDR2 from the germline V gene are SGHAT and FQNNGV. The CDR3 loop spans 16 amino acids. Trimming shortened V by 7 bases and J by 1 base, and 17 bases separated the two germline ends. The CDR3 spells CASIQPGLSSYNEQFF. CDR3 DNA sequence: TGTGCCAGCATCCAACCGGGACTTTCTTCCTACAATGAGCAGTTCTTC.

The chain carries TRBV6-5 and TRBJ2-3; possible D gene TRBD2, 6 bases. V shed 0 bases and J shed 3 bases, with 7 bases lying between them. The CDR3 sequence is 14 residues long. Germline CDR1 is MNHEY and CDR2 is SVGAGI. In nucleotides, the CDR3 is TGTGCCAGCAGTTACTCAGGGAGGACAGATACGCAGTATTTT. Encoded protein: CASSYSGRTDTQYF.

The gene calls are TRBV27 and TRBJ2-7, with TRBD1 as a possible D gene (5 bases). Germline CDR1 reads MNHEY; CDR2 reads SMNVEV (reference sequence). V was cut by 2 bases and J by 4 bases, with 24 bases left in between. The CDR3 runs 18 residues. In DNA, the CDR3 is TGTGCCAGCAGTTTAGGTAGGGCCCGGTTCAGGGAAGGGTACGAGCAGTACTTC. Amino acid sequence: CASSLGRARFREGYEQYF.

The chain links TRBV19 to TRBJ1-2; 7 nucleotides agree with TRBD1. J was trimmed by 5 bases and V by 7 bases; bases with no gene match: 13. Germline CDR1 is LNHDA and CDR2 is SQIVND (reference sequence). The CDR3 is 15 amino acids. CDR3 sequence reads: CASNTFGTALYGYTF. DNA for the CDR3: TGTGCCAGTAACACGTTCGGGACAGCCCTTTATGGCTACACCTTC.

The chain recombines TRBV10-2 with TRBJ1-2; TRBD1 matches 11 bases. This CDR3 has 15 amino acids. Germline lookup yields CDR1 WSHSY and CDR2 SAAADI. V was pared by 8 bases and J by 5 bases, with 10 bases of the junction left unmatched. DNA of the CDR3: TGCGCCAGCCACGATCCGGGACAGGGGGGGTATGGCTACACCTTC. Protein: CASHDPGQGGYGYTF.

The V and J genes are TRBV20-1 and TRBJ1-2; D gene ambiguous. Trimming shortened V by 5 bases and J by 6 bases, and 7 bases separated the two germline ends. This CDR3 is built from 10 residues. CDR1 is DFQATT, CDR2 SNEGSKA, per germline (reference sequence). Here the CDR3 reads CSAPQNGYTF. CDR3 coding DNA: TGCAGTGCTCCCCAGAATGGCTACACCTTC.

The CDR3 is CASSLGDLVWAGNTEAFF. The CDR3 DNA reads as TGTGCCAGCAGCCTCGGGGACTTAGTATGGGCTGGGAACACTGAAGCTTTCTTT. The genes are TRBV4-2 and TRBJ1-1; possible D gene TRBD1, 5 bases. The CDR3 spans 18 residues. From germline, CDR1 is LGHNA and CDR2 YNFKEQ. V lost 4 bases and J lost 1, with 22 bases in between.

This clone came up once. This chain joins TRBV7-9 and TRBJ2-1; D perhaps matches TRBD2 (5 bases). There are 13 residues in the CDR3. Trimming stripped 0 bases from V and 10 bases from J, with 10 bases between. From germline, CDR1 is SEHNR and CDR2 FQNEAQ (reference sequence). This chain's CDR3 is CASSLANGVEQFF. DNA for the CDR3: TGTGCCAGCAGCTTAGCGAACGGGGTAGAGCAGTTCTTC.

This chain connects TRBV18 to TRBJ2-7, with 12 bases identical to TRBD1. CDR3 length equals 15 residues. CDR1 is KGHSH and CDR2 is LQKENI in the germline V gene. The V gene end was trimmed by 3 bases and the J gene end by 3 bases; junction bases not matched to a gene: 3. CDR3 sequence (DNA): TGTGCCAGCTCACCCGGGACAGGGGGCTTCTACGAGCAGTACTTC. Amino acid sequence: CASSPGTGGFYEQYF. Based on the CDR3 plus reference TRBV18 and TRBJ2-7, the full variable domain is NAGVMQNPRHLVRRRGQEARLRCSPMKGHSHVYWYRQLPEEGLKFMVYLQKENIIDESGMPKERFSAEFPKEGPSILRIQQVVRGDSAAYFCASSPGTGGFYEQYFGPGTRLTVT.

The rearrangement links TRBV6-1 to TRBJ2-3; TRBD2 matches 10 bases. The CDR3 has 20 amino acids. CDR1 is MNHNS, CDR2 SASEGT, per germline. Trimming removed 1 base from V and 0 bases from J; junction bases left unmatched: 13. The CDR3 spells CASSEERGRASGRSTDTQYF. The CDR3 DNA reads TGTGCCAGCAGTGAAGAGCGGGGAAGGGCTAGCGGGAGAAGCACAGATACGCAGTATTTT.

The chain links TRBV27 to TRBJ2-7, with D perhaps TRBD2 (5 bases). V was shortened by 5 bases and J by 2 bases, with 10 bases between the two germline ends. This CDR3 region has 13 residues. In germline, CDR1 is MNHEY, CDR2 SMNVEV (reference sequence). CDR3 DNA sequence: TGTGCCAGCAGTGGGAGCCCTGCCTACGAGCAGTACTTC. This translates into CASSGSPAYEQYF.

The V gene is TRBV18, the J gene TRBJ2-3; 11 positions match TRBD2. Germline V gene lookup returns CDR1 KGHSH and CDR2 LQKENI. The CDR3 loop spans 19 amino acids. V dropped 1 base and J dropped 5; count of bases not matched to a gene: 14. In DNA form, the CDR3 reads TGTGCCAGCTCACCACGAATCGGTGGTAGCGGGAGGGCCATAGATACGCAGTATTTT. Translating it yields CASSPRIGGSGRAIDTQYF.

This clone was found a few times. At one boundary the junction diverges from the germline segment, which might be a read error. V gene TRBV7-7 combines with J gene TRBJ2-7; 8 bases agree with TRBD1. This CDR3 region has 13 residues. Germline V gene data show CDR1 as SSHAT and CDR2 as FNYEAQ (reference sequence). CDR3 sequence reads: CASSQDREDEQYF. CDR3 DNA: TGTGCTAGCAGCCAGGACAGGGAGGACGAGCAGTACTTC.

J is TRBJ2-5 and V is TRBV30; 11 nucleotides line up with TRBD2. This CDR3 is 18 amino acids long. From germline, CDR1 is GTSNPN and CDR2 SVGIG (reference sequence). Unmatched junction bases numbered 18, after V lost 0 bases and J lost 9 bases. The CDR3 nucleotides read TGTGCCTGGAGTGTCATACTTTATAGCGGGAGGGGCCATTTGGCCCAGTACTTC. Protein product: CAWSVILYSGRGHLAQYF.

This clone was recorded only once. The chain couples TRBV6-1 to TRBJ1-6; a possible D gene is TRBD1 (6 bases). Trimming shortened V by 8 bases and J by 4 bases, and 12 bases separated the two germline ends. CDR1 is MNHNS, CDR2 SASEGT, per germline. This CDR3 comprises 14 residues. DNA for the CDR3: TGTGCCAGCTCGACAGGACAGTATAATTCACCCCTCCACTTT. Protein product: CASSTGQYNSPLHF.

The V gene is TRBV18, the J gene TRBJ2-3; D remains unclear. This CDR3 comprises 14 residues. The germline gives CDR1 KGHSH, CDR2 LQKENI. V lost 6 bases to trimming and J lost 1 base, with 11 bases between them. The CDR3 DNA reads TGTGCCAGCTCCCCCCGCGGCGGCACAGATACGCAGTATTTT. Its protein is CASSPRGGTDTQYF.

This clone has just one count. The chain recombines TRBV2 with TRBJ2-1; D is uncertain. The length of the CDR3 is 12 residues. The germline V gene has CDR1 SNHLY and CDR2 FYNNEI. The ends were cut back, 4 bases at V and 10 bases at J, with 11 bases in the middle. CDR3 sequence: CASSADTVEQFF. CDR3 nucleotides: TGTGCCAGCAGTGCCGACACGGTCGAGCAGTTCTTC.

In the case of this clone: One end of the junction fails to match germline, which may point to a read error. The chain recombines TRBV5-6 with TRBJ2-7, with 11 bases aligning to TRBD2. The CDR3 contains 14 residues. Germline V gene sequence: CDR1 SGHDT, CDR2 YYEEEE. CDR3 DNA: TGTGCCAGCAGCTTGAGGGCTAGCGGGGGGCCCGACCCATTC. This encodes CASSLRASGGPDPF.

This clone has just one count. The chain uses TRBV6-1 and TRBJ1-2; TRBD1 agrees at 12 bases. From germline, CDR1 is MNHNS and CDR2 SASEGT. With V trimmed by 4 bases and J by 6 bases, 3 bases remained unmatched. This CDR3 region has 14 residues. CDR3 loop: CASSAGTGGDGYTF. CDR3 sequence (DNA): TGTGCCAGCAGTGCCGGGACAGGGGGCGATGGCTACACCTTC.

This chain connects TRBV12-5 to TRBJ1-2, with D perhaps TRBD1 (6 bases). The V gene's germline CDR1 is LGHNT and CDR2 FRNRAP. This CDR3 comprises 15 residues. V was trimmed by 5 bases and J by 8 bases, leaving 21 bases between them. The CDR3 sequence is CASGTPGRGSYGYTF. CDR3 coding DNA: TGTGCTAGTGGTACTCCTGGCAGGGGTAGTTACGGCTACACCTTC.

V usage is TRBV2 and J usage is TRBJ1-3; no clear D. Germline V lookup: CDR1 SNHLY, CDR2 FYNNEI. The V end was cut by 8 bases, the J end by 7 bases, with 6 bases between. This CDR3 comprises 10 residues. The CDR3 DNA follows: TGTGCCAGCTGGGAGAACACCATATATTTT. It specifies CASWENTIYF.

This chain joins TRBV6-5 and TRBJ2-1; D perhaps matches TRBD2 (6 bases). V lost 6 bases and J lost 3, with 9 bases in between. Per germline, CDR1 MNHEY and CDR2 SVGAGI. The CDR3 contains 13 residues. The CDR3 coding sequence is TGTGCCAGCAGCGTGGGACTCTACAATGAGCAGTTCTTC. It is translated as CASSVGLYNEQFF.

The chain employs TRBV11-2 and TRBJ2-3, with TRBD2 identical over 11 bases. The CDR3 spans 16 residues. Germline V gene data show CDR1 as SGHAT and CDR2 as FQNNGV. The V gene end was trimmed by 2 bases and the J gene end by 3 bases; junction bases not matched to a gene: 4. CDR3 nucleotides: TGTGCCAGCAGCTTACCCGGACTAGCGGGTACAGATACGCAGTATTTT. This codes for CASSLPGLAGTDTQYF.

The chain combines TRBV7-9 with TRBJ1-5, with D possibly TRBD1 on 6 matching bases. Germline assignment: CDR1 SEHNR and CDR2 FQNEAQ (reference sequence). V lost 5 bases, J lost 0 bases, and 8 bases lay in between. The CDR3 is 14 residues long. CDR3 nucleotides: TGTGCCAGCAGCAAAGGGGGTAGCAATCAGCCCCAGCATTTT. Its translation: CASSKGGSNQPQHF.

This chain uses TRBV30 with TRBJ1-3; the D gene is possibly TRBD1 (6 bases). Trimming removed 0 bases at V and 5 bases at J, with 17 bases between. CDR1 and CDR2 from the germline V gene are GTSNPN and SVGIG (reference sequence). The CDR3 runs 16 residues. CDR3 DNA: TGTGCCTGGAGTGTACAAAGGACGGGGGGGCGAAACACCATATATTTT. This codes for CAWSVQRTGGRNTIYF.

This chain links TRBV7-2 with TRBJ1-5, with 9 positions matching TRBD1. Germline CDR1 is SGHTA and CDR2 is FQGNSA. The CDR3 length is 16 residues. V shed 4 bases and J 5 bases; nucleotides not matched to a gene: 9. The DNA of the CDR3 is TGTGCCAGCAGCTCCCTCCCGGGACAGGGATATCAGCCCCAGCATTTT. It codes for CASSSLPGQGYQPQHF.

This clone came up a few times. This chain uses TRBV10-3 with TRBJ1-4; D uncertain. Germline assignment: CDR1 ENHRY and CDR2 SYGVKD. The CDR3 loop spans 14 amino acids. Trimming pared 6 bases from V and 5 bases from J, leaving 13 bases between. The CDR3 DNA sequence: TGTGCCATCAGCCCCTCTAGGGAGAATGAAAAACTGTTTTTT. Amino acid sequence: CAISPSRENEKLFF.

CDR3 in amino acids: CASSPGSGGDSYEQYF. In DNA, the CDR3 is TGTGCCAGCTCCCCGGGCAGCGGGGGGGACTCCTACGAGCAGTACTTC. The rearrangement uses TRBV18 and TRBJ2-7; 10 nucleotides match TRBD2. The CDR3 totals 16 residues. The V segment lost 6 bases and the J segment 0 bases; nucleotides outside the gene matches: 8. Germline V lookup: CDR1 KGHSH, CDR2 LQKENI.

The chain links TRBV19 to TRBJ1-1; 7 bases fit TRBD1. Germline CDR1 reads LNHDA; CDR2 reads SQIVND (reference sequence). With V trimmed by 3 bases and J by 1 base, 5 bases remained unmatched. This CDR3 comprises 15 residues. CDR3 DNA: TGTGCCAGTAGTATGCGACAGGGTCGGAACACTGAAGCTTTCTTT. This codes for CASSMRQGRNTEAFF.